A selection of T cell receptor beta chains follows, all from one sample in a study of patients and donors after allogeneic stem cell transplantation. TCRdb reprocessed the RT-PCR reads with MiXCR, giving one entry per CDR3 protein. The repertoire has some 150,000 distinct CDR3 sequences, over 30% of them found once; the top ten carry about 50%. The sequencing input was blood, either unsorted or a sorted T cell fraction (not recorded which). The receptors shown here come from a human donor who was either an allogeneic HSCT recipient or a stem cell or donor lymphocyte infusion donor (not recorded which). It is not recorded whose cells these are; they may come from a transplant donor. CDR3s include the opening cysteine and the closing phenylalanine or tryptophan. The D gene is left open where the match is weak. Only some rows state a clone size, as once, few, many or a class for expanded clones.

d_call j_call clone_size v_call cdr3_nt cdr3_aa
TRBD1 TRBJ1-5 NA TRBV4-3 TGCGCCAGCAGCCAAGATACAGGGGGAAACAATCAGCCCCAGCATTTT CASSQDTGGNNQPQHF
TRBD2 TRBJ2-3 few TRBV20-1 TGCAGTGCTAGCGAGCGGGGGGGCGAAGATACGCAGTATTTT CSASERGGEDTQYF
TRBD1 TRBJ1-1 many TRBV5-1 TGCGCCAGCAGCCCGGGACAGTCCGCTGAAGCTTTCTTT CASSPGQSAEAFF
NA TRBJ1-3 many TRBV13 TGTGCCAGCAGCTTAGTCGGCGGACTGCCGGGCTCTGGAAACACCATATATTTT CASSLVGGLPGSGNTIYF
NA TRBJ2-7 few TRBV12-3/TRBV12-4 TGTGCCAGCAGTTTCTTTTCCTACGAGCAGTACTTC CASSFFSYEQYF
TRBD2 TRBJ2-1 NA TRBV4-3 TGCGCCAGCAGCCAAGATAAGGCTAGCGGGGGACGAAATGAGCAGTTCTTC CASSQDKASGGRNEQFF
NA TRBJ1-5 few TRBV4-3 TGCGCCAGCAGCCACACATTAGATCAGCCCCAGCATTTT CASSHTLDQPQHF
NA TRBJ1-5 NA TRBV12-3/TRBV12-4 TGTGCCAGCAGTAAGGACATGATCGATCAGCCCCAGCATTTT CASSKDMIDQPQHF
NA TRBJ2-3 NA TRBV5-5 TGTGCCAGCAGCTTGACGGCTACCACAGATACGCAGTATTTT CASSLTATTDTQYF
TRBD1 TRBJ1-6 NA TRBV3-1 TGTGCCAGCAGCCAAGTTAGCGACAGGGCTTATTCACCCCTCCACTTT CASSQVSDRAYSPLHF
TRBD1 TRBJ2-3 NA TRBV19 TGTGCCAGTAGTGGCCGGGACAGGGACACAGATACGCAGTATTTT CASSGRDRDTDTQYF
NA TRBJ1-5 NA TRBV24-1 TGTGCCACCAGTGATTCGGCTACTTTGGGAGGCAATCAGCCCCAGCATTTT CATSDSATLGGNQPQHF
NA TRBJ2-1 NA TRBV25-1 TGTGCCAGCAGTGGTGGTAATGAGCAGTTCTTC CASSGGNEQFF
NA TRBJ2-2 few TRBV7-9 TGTGCCAGCAGCTTAGAGCTCGGGGAGCTGTTTTTT CASSLELGELFF
NA TRBJ2-5 NA TRBV10-3 TGTGCCATCAGGAGGAGGCCACAAGAGACCCAGTACTTC CAIRRRPQETQYF
NA TRBJ2-2 few TRBV6-5 TGTGCCAGCAGTCGCTCAGGGGTGGGGACCGGGGAGCTGTTTTTT CASSRSGVGTGELFF
NA TRBJ1-2 NA TRBV7-9 TGTGCCAGCAGCTTAGAATTGAATGGCTACACCTTC CASSLELNGYTF
NA TRBJ1-1 few TRBV7-2 TGTGCCAGCAGTCCGCAGGGAGGCGGCACTGAAGCTTTCTTT CASSPQGGGTEAFF
TRBD1 TRBJ1-5 NA TRBV5-5 TGTGCCAGCAGCTTGGCGGGACAGTCGCCTCAGCCCCAGCATTTT CASSLAGQSPQPQHF
NA TRBJ2-5 few TRBV29-1 TGCAGCGTTGGAGGCCAGCAAGAGACCCAGTACTTC CSVGGQQETQYF
TRBD2 TRBJ2-1 NA TRBV7-2 TGTGCCAGCAGCCCCGGGACTACTTCCGGCAATGAGCAGTTCTTC CASSPGTTSGNEQFF
NA TRBJ1-1 few TRBV6-5 TGTGCCAGCAGTTACCTCCGGGAGAACACTGAAGCTTTCTTT CASSYLRENTEAFF
NA TRBJ1-1 NA TRBV29-1 TGCAGCTCCGGAGGAGGGGTGAGCACTGAAGCTTTCTTT CSSGGGVSTEAFF
NA TRBJ1-5 NA TRBV24-1 TGTGCCACCAGTGGGGGACGATCCAATCAGCCCCAGCATTTT CATSGGRSNQPQHF
NA TRBJ1-1 NA TRBV28 TGTGCCAGCAGTTTAGTCCGCCGGGCCCTGGGGGCTAACACTGAAGCTTTCTTT CASSLVRRALGANTEAFF
NA TRBJ2-5 NA TRBV6-5 TGTGCCAGCAACAGGGATGGATGGGGACAAGAGACCCAGTACTTC CASNRDGWGQETQYF
NA TRBJ1-1 many TRBV29-1 TGCAGCGCCTTTACGGACCCCGCAGCTTTCTTT CSAFTDPAAFF
TRBD1 TRBJ1-3 few TRBV6-4 TGTGCCAGCAGCGACAGGGGAGGAAACACCATATATTTT CASSDRGGNTIYF